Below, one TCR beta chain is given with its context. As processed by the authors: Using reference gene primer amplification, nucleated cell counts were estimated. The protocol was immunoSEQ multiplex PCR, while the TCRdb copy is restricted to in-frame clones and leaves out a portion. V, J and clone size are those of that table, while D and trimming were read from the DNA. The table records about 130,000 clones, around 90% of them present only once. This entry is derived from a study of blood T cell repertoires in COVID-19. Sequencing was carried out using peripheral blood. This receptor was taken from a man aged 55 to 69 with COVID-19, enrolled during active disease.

The CDR3 is CASSYARRGNEKLFF. The CDR3 DNA sequence: TGTGCCAGCAGTTACGCCAGAAGGGGGAATGAAAAACTGTTTTTT. The chain recombines TRBV6-5 with TRBJ1-4, with D possibly TRBD1 on 6 matching bases. The CDR3 is made up of 15 amino acids. V lost 2 bases to trimming and J lost 5 bases, with 12 bases between them. The germline V gene has CDR1 MNHEY and CDR2 SVGAGI.